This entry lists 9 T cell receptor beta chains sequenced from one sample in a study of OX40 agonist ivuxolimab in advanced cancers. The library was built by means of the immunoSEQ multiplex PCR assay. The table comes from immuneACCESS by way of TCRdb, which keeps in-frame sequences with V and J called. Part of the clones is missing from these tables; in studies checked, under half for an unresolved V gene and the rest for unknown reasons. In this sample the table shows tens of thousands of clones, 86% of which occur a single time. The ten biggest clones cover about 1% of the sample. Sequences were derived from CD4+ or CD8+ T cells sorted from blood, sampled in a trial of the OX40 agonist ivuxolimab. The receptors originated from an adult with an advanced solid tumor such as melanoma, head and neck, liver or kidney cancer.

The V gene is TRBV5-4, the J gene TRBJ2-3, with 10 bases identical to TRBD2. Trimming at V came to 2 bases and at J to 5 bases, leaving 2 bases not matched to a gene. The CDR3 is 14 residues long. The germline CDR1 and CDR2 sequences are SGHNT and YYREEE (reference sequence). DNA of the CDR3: TGTGCCAGCAGCTTAGCGGGAGGGGGAGATACGCAGTATTTT. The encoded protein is CASSLAGGGDTQYF.

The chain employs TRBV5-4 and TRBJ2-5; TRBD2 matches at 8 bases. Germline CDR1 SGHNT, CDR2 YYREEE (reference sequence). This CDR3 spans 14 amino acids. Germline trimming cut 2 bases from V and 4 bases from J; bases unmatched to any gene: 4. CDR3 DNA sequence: TGTGCCAGCAGCTTAGCGGGAGTGGGAGAGACCCAGTACTTC. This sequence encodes CASSLAGVGETQYF.

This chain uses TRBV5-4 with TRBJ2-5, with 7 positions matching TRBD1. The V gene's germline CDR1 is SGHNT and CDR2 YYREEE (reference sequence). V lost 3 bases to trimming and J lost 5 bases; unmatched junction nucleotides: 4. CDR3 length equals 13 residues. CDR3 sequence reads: CASSYRGEETQYF. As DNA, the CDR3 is TGTGCCAGCAGCTACAGGGGCGAGGAGACCCAGTACTTC.

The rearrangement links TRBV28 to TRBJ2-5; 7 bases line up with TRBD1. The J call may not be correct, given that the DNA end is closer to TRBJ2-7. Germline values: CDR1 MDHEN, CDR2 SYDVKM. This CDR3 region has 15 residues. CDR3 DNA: TGTGCCAGCAGTCCCCCGGGACAGAACTCCTACGAGCAGTACTTC. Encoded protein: CASSPPGQNSYEQYF.

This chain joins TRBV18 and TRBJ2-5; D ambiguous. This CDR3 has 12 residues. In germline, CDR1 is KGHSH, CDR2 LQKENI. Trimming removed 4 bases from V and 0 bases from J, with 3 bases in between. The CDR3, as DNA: TGTGCCAGCTCACGGGACCAAGAGACCCAGTACTTC. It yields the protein CASSRDQETQYF.

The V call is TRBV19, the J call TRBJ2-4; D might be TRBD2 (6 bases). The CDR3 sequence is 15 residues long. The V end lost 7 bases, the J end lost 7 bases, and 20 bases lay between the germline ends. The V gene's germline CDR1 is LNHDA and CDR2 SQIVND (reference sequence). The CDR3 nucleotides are TGTGCCAGTAATCGGGGTCTATCCGGAGGGAACATTCAGTACTTC. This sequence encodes CASNRGLSGGNIQYF.

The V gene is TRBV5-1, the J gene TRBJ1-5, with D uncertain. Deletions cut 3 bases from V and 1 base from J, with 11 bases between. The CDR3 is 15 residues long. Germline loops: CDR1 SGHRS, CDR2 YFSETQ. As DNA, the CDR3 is TGCGCCAGCAGCTACGGTGGAGAGAGCAATCAGCCCCAGCATTTT. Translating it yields CASSYGGESNQPQHF.

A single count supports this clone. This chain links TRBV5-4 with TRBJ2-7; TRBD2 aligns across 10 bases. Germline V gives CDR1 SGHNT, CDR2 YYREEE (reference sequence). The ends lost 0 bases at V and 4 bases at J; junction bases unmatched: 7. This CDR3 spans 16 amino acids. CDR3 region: CASSLAPSGSGYEQYF. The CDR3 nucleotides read TGTGCCAGCAGCTTGGCTCCTAGCGGGAGCGGGTACGAGCAGTACTTC. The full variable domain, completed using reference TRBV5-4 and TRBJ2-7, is ETGVTQSPTHLIKTRGQQVTLRCSSQSGHNTVSWYQQALGQGPQFIFQYYREEENGRGNFPPRFSGLQFPNYSSELNVNALELDDSALYLCASSLAPSGSGYEQYFGPGTRLTVT.

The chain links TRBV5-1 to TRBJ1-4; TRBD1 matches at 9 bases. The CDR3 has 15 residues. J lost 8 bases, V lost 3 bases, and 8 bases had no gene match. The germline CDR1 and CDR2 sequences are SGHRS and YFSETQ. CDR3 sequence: CASSYSTGGGEKLFF. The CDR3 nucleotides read TGCGCCAGCAGCTATTCGACAGGGGGAGGCGAAAAACTGTTTTTT.